These T cell receptor beta chains were read from a single sample in a study of T cell responses to AZD1222 COVID-19 vaccine. Only in-frame clones appear in the TCRdb table, and some are missing; sequencing was by immunoSEQ multiplex PCR. The sample lists roughly 93,000 clones; approximately 89% were seen once. This sample comprised peripheral blood, obtained 28 days after the second AZD1222 dose. The receptors were sampled from an adult who received the AZD1222 COVID-19 vaccine. Each CDR3 is given with its conserved first and last residue. Each record gives: CDR3 DNA, CDR3 protein, clone size, D gene, V gene, J gene. The D gene is left open where the match is weak. Where a row states a size, it is once, few, many or the class of an expanded clone; other rows omit it.

CDR3 DNA: TGTGCCAGTAGCCCCTTCGGGGGGAACACTGAAGCTTTCTTT; CDR3 protein: CASSPFGGNTEAFF; clone size: NA; D gene: NA; V gene: TRBV19; J gene: TRBJ1-1
CDR3 DNA: TGTGCCAGCAGTTCGACAGGGAACACCGGGGAGCTGTTTTTT; CDR3 protein: CASSSTGNTGELFF; clone size: NA; D gene: NA; V gene: TRBV27; J gene: TRBJ2-2
CDR3 DNA: TGTGCCAGCAGCTTAAGCCCGCCGACCGGCCGGAACACTGAAGCTTTCTTT; CDR3 protein: CASSLSPPTGRNTEAFF; clone size: NA; D gene: NA; V gene: TRBV7-3; J gene: TRBJ1-1
CDR3 DNA: TGCGCCAGCAGCTTGGAGAGCTCCTACGAGCAGTACTTC; CDR3 protein: CASSLESSYEQYF; clone size: NA; D gene: NA; V gene: TRBV5-1; J gene: TRBJ2-7
CDR3 DNA: TGTGCCAGCAGCCAAGGCCAAAATGAAAAACTGTTTTTT; CDR3 protein: CASSQGQNEKLFF; clone size: NA; D gene: NA; V gene: TRBV4-2; J gene: TRBJ1-4
CDR3 DNA: TGTGCCAGCAGCCTCACCTACGAGCAGTACTTC; CDR3 protein: CASSLTYEQYF; clone size: NA; D gene: NA; V gene: TRBV7-6; J gene: TRBJ2-7
CDR3 DNA: TGTGCTAGCAGCTTAGTCGTCCGGGGACAAGATGGGACCCAGTACTTC; CDR3 protein: CASSLVVRGQDGTQYF; clone size: NA; D gene: NA; V gene: TRBV7-7; J gene: TRBJ2-5
CDR3 DNA: TGTGCCAGCAGCTCGGGAAAATACGGGGCAAACAATGAGCAGTTCTTC; CDR3 protein: CASSSGKYGANNEQFF; clone size: NA; D gene: NA; V gene: TRBV11-1; J gene: TRBJ2-1
CDR3 DNA: TGTGCCAGCAGACCGCGACTAGCGGGAGTATACAATGAGCAGTTCTTC; CDR3 protein: CASRPRLAGVYNEQFF; clone size: NA; D gene: TRBD2; V gene: TRBV7-2; J gene: TRBJ2-1
CDR3 DNA: TGTGCCAGCAGGACAGGGTCAACCACCGGGGAGCTGTTTTTT; CDR3 protein: CASRTGSTTGELFF; clone size: NA; D gene: TRBD1; V gene: TRBV6-5; J gene: TRBJ2-2
CDR3 DNA: TGTGCCAGCAACCGACAGGGGAAGAGTCCCAATGAGCAGTTCTTC; CDR3 protein: CASNRQGKSPNEQFF; clone size: NA; D gene: TRBD1; V gene: TRBV25-1; J gene: TRBJ2-1
CDR3 DNA: TGTGCCAGCAGTTACGCAACCCGAACCGGGACTAGCCAAGGGAAGCAGTTCTTC; CDR3 protein: CASSYATRTGTSQGKQFF; clone size: NA; D gene: TRBD2; V gene: TRBV6-2/TRBV6-3; J gene: TRBJ2-1
CDR3 DNA: TGTGCCAGCAGCTTAGTCGTCACGAAAGAGACCCAGTACTTC; CDR3 protein: CASSLVVTKETQYF; clone size: NA; D gene: NA; V gene: TRBV7-2; J gene: TRBJ2-5
CDR3 DNA: TGCGCCAGCAGCCCCTGGGGCGGTGGGAATTCACCCCTCCACTTT; CDR3 protein: CASSPWGGGNSPLHF; clone size: NA; D gene: NA; V gene: TRBV4-1; J gene: TRBJ1-6
CDR3 DNA: TGTGCCAGCACCGTCGGGGGGGACACCGGGGAGCTGTTTTTT; CDR3 protein: CASTVGGDTGELFF; clone size: NA; D gene: TRBD2; V gene: TRBV9; J gene: TRBJ2-2
CDR3 DNA: TGTGCCAGCAGCTTAGTCGCTCAAGAGACCCAGTACTTC; CDR3 protein: CASSLVAQETQYF; clone size: NA; D gene: NA; V gene: TRBV7-9; J gene: TRBJ2-5
CDR3 DNA: TGTGCCAGCAGCTTAGGTCTTGGGGTATCCAACTATGGCTACACCTTC; CDR3 protein: CASSLGLGVSNYGYTF; clone size: NA; D gene: NA; V gene: TRBV7-9; J gene: TRBJ1-2
CDR3 DNA: TGTGCCAGCAGCTCAGGGTCCGGGACAGACTACAATGAGCAGTTCTTC; CDR3 protein: CASSSGSGTDYNEQFF; clone size: NA; D gene: TRBD1; V gene: TRBV7-9; J gene: TRBJ2-1
CDR3 DNA: TGCGCCAGCAGTCTGGAGCCCCCGCAAGAGACCCAGTACTTC; CDR3 protein: CASSLEPPQETQYF; clone size: NA; D gene: NA; V gene: TRBV5-1; J gene: TRBJ2-5
CDR3 DNA: TGCGCCAGCAGTGATACCGGGGAGCTGTTTTTT; CDR3 protein: CASSDTGELFF; clone size: NA; D gene: NA; V gene: TRBV10-2; J gene: TRBJ2-2
CDR3 DNA: TGCGCCAGCAGCTTGGGGGACGGGGGTGAGGACTATGGCTACACCTTC; CDR3 protein: CASSLGDGGEDYGYTF; clone size: NA; D gene: NA; V gene: TRBV5-1; J gene: TRBJ1-2
CDR3 DNA: TGCAGCGCCCTGGGCAGGGATACTATGGGGACCCAGTACTTC; CDR3 protein: CSALGRDTMGTQYF; clone size: NA; D gene: NA; V gene: TRBV29-1; J gene: TRBJ2-5
CDR3 DNA: TGTGCCAGTAGGTATAGCAATCAGCCCCAGCATTTT; CDR3 protein: CASRYSNQPQHF; clone size: once; D gene: NA; V gene: TRBV19; J gene: TRBJ1-5
CDR3 DNA: TGTGCCAGCAGTTACTCAGACTTCGACAGGATCTATGGCTACACCTTC; CDR3 protein: CASSYSDFDRIYGYTF; clone size: NA; D gene: NA; V gene: TRBV6-5; J gene: TRBJ1-2
CDR3 DNA: TGTGCCAGCAGGGTAGTGGGGGACTATGGCTACACCTTC; CDR3 protein: CASRVVGDYGYTF; clone size: NA; D gene: NA; V gene: TRBV6-6; J gene: TRBJ1-2
CDR3 DNA: TGTGCCAGCAGTTTGGGGCGGGGGGAGACCGGGGAGCTGTTTTTT; CDR3 protein: CASSLGRGETGELFF; clone size: NA; D gene: TRBD2; V gene: TRBV27; J gene: TRBJ2-2
CDR3 DNA: TGTGCCAGCACTTACGGGACAGCCTACTATAATTCACCCCTCCACTTT; CDR3 protein: CASTYGTAYYNSPLHF; clone size: NA; D gene: TRBD1; V gene: TRBV6-5; J gene: TRBJ1-6
CDR3 DNA: TGTGCCAGCAGCTTAGGGGGGCAAGAAGTCTATGGCTACACCTTC; CDR3 protein: CASSLGGQEVYGYTF; clone size: NA; D gene: NA; V gene: TRBV7-9; J gene: TRBJ1-2
CDR3 DNA: TGTGCCAGCAGCTTAGTTTATCAGGGATCACCCCTCCACTTT; CDR3 protein: CASSLVYQGSPLHF; clone size: NA; D gene: NA; V gene: TRBV7-6; J gene: TRBJ1-6
CDR3 DNA: TGCGCCAGCAGCCAAGTGGCCTGGTATGGCTACACCTTC; CDR3 protein: CASSQVAWYGYTF; clone size: NA; D gene: NA; V gene: TRBV4-1; J gene: TRBJ1-2
CDR3 DNA: TGTGCCAGCAGTCCGGATCAAGTCTATAATTCACCCCTCCACTTT; CDR3 protein: CASSPDQVYNSPLHF; clone size: NA; D gene: NA; V gene: TRBV27; J gene: TRBJ1-6
CDR3 DNA: TGTGCCAGTAGTATGGGGCAGAACTATGGCTACACCTTC; CDR3 protein: CASSMGQNYGYTF; clone size: NA; D gene: NA; V gene: TRBV19; J gene: TRBJ1-2
CDR3 DNA: TGCGCCAGCAGCCCGGAGTCTAGGAATGAAGCTTTCTTT; CDR3 protein: CASSPESRNEAFF; clone size: NA; D gene: NA; V gene: TRBV5-1; J gene: TRBJ1-1
CDR3 DNA: TGTGCCAGTAGTGGGGGACTAGCGGGGTTTAGGAATGAGCAGTTCTTC; CDR3 protein: CASSGGLAGFRNEQFF; clone size: NA; D gene: TRBD2; V gene: TRBV19; J gene: TRBJ2-1
CDR3 DNA: TGTGCCAGCAGCTTCTCACAGGACTCTGGAAACACCATATATTTT; CDR3 protein: CASSFSQDSGNTIYF; clone size: NA; D gene: NA; V gene: TRBV7-2; J gene: TRBJ1-3
CDR3 DNA: TGTGCCAGCAGCCAAGACAGACAGCCGAATGAAAAACTGTTTTTT; CDR3 protein: CASSQDRQPNEKLFF; clone size: few; D gene: NA; V gene: TRBV14; J gene: TRBJ1-4
CDR3 DNA: TGTGCCTGGAGTTCAGCGGACGGGACTGAAGCTTTCTTT; CDR3 protein: CAWSSADGTEAFF; clone size: NA; D gene: NA; V gene: TRBV30; J gene: TRBJ1-1
CDR3 DNA: TGTGCCAGCAACGAAAATCTACAGGGGTGGACTGAAGCTTTCTTT; CDR3 protein: CASNENLQGWTEAFF; clone size: NA; D gene: TRBD1; V gene: TRBV13; J gene: TRBJ1-1
CDR3 DNA: TGTGCCAGCAGCCCCCGAGAGACCCAGTACTTC; CDR3 protein: CASSPRETQYF; clone size: NA; D gene: NA; V gene: TRBV14; J gene: TRBJ2-5
CDR3 DNA: TGTGCCAGCAATCCCAGGGCGGGACAGGGCTATCAGGGCTACGAGCAGTACTTC; CDR3 protein: CASNPRAGQGYQGYEQYF; clone size: NA; D gene: TRBD1; V gene: TRBV27; J gene: TRBJ2-7
CDR3 DNA: TGTGCCAGCAGCGTAGGCAAGAGGTCGAATGGCTACACCTTC; CDR3 protein: CASSVGKRSNGYTF; clone size: once; D gene: NA; V gene: TRBV9; J gene: TRBJ1-2
CDR3 DNA: TGTGCCAGCTCACCACCGACTGGAAACACCATATATTTT; CDR3 protein: CASSPPTGNTIYF; clone size: once; D gene: NA; V gene: TRBV18; J gene: TRBJ1-3
CDR3 DNA: TGTGCCAGCTCACCAGCAAGGGGGCGAGGGGATAATTCACCCCTCCACTTT; CDR3 protein: CASSPARGRGDNSPLHF; clone size: NA; D gene: TRBD1; V gene: TRBV18; J gene: TRBJ1-6
CDR3 DNA: TGTGCCAGCAGCTTATCTCCGGGACAGGGCTACAATGAGCAGTTCTTC; CDR3 protein: CASSLSPGQGYNEQFF; clone size: NA; D gene: TRBD1; V gene: TRBV7-2; J gene: TRBJ2-1
CDR3 DNA: TGCGCCAGCAGCCATCACGCCGACAGGACCTACGAGCAGTACTTC; CDR3 protein: CASSHHADRTYEQYF; clone size: NA; D gene: NA; V gene: TRBV4-1; J gene: TRBJ2-7
CDR3 DNA: TGTGCCAGCAGTGCGCAAAACAGGGGCGCCTATGGCTACACCTTC; CDR3 protein: CASSAQNRGAYGYTF; clone size: NA; D gene: TRBD1; V gene: TRBV25-1; J gene: TRBJ1-2